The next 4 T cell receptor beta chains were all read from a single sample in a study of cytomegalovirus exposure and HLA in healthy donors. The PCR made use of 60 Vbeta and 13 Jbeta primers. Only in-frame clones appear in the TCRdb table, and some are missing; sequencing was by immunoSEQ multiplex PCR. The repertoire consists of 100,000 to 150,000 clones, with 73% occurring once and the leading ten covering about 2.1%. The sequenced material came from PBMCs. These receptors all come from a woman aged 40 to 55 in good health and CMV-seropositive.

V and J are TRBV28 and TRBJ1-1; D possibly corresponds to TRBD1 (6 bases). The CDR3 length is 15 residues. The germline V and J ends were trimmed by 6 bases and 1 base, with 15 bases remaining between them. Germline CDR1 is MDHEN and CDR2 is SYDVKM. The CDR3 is CASRLGASGNTEAFF. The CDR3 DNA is TGTGCCAGCAGGCTGGGGGCATCAGGGAACACTGAAGCTTTCTTT. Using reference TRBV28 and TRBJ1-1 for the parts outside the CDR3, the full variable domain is DVKVTQSSRYLVKRTGEKVFLECVQDMDHENMFWYRQDPGLGLRLIYFSYDVKMKEKGDIPEGYSVSREKKERFSLILESASTNQTSMYLCASRLGASGNTEAFFGQGTRLTVV.

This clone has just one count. The CDR3 region has the DNA TGTGCCTGGGGTGGACAGGGGGGACCCTACAATGAGCAGTTCTTC. Amino acids: CAWGGQGGPYNEQFF. The chain uses TRBV30 and TRBJ2-1; 10 bases fit TRBD1. The CDR3 covers 15 residues. V lost 5 bases to trimming and J lost 2 bases; unmatched junction nucleotides: 6. Germline V gene lookup returns CDR1 GTSNPN and CDR2 SVGIG (reference sequence).

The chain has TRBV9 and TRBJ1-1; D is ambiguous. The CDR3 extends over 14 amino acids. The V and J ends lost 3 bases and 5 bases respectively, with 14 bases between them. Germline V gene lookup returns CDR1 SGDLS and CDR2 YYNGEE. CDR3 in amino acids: CASSAPGRETEAFF. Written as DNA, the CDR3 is TGTGCCAGCAGCGCTCCCGGGAGGGAAACTGAAGCTTTCTTT.

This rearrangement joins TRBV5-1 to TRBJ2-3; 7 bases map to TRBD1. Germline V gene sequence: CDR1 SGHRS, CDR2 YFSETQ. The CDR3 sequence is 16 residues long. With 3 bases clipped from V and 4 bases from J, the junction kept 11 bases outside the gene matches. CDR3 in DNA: TGCGCCAGCAGCTCGACAGGGATCAGAGGGGCAGATACGCAGTATTTT. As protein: CASSSTGIRGADTQYF.